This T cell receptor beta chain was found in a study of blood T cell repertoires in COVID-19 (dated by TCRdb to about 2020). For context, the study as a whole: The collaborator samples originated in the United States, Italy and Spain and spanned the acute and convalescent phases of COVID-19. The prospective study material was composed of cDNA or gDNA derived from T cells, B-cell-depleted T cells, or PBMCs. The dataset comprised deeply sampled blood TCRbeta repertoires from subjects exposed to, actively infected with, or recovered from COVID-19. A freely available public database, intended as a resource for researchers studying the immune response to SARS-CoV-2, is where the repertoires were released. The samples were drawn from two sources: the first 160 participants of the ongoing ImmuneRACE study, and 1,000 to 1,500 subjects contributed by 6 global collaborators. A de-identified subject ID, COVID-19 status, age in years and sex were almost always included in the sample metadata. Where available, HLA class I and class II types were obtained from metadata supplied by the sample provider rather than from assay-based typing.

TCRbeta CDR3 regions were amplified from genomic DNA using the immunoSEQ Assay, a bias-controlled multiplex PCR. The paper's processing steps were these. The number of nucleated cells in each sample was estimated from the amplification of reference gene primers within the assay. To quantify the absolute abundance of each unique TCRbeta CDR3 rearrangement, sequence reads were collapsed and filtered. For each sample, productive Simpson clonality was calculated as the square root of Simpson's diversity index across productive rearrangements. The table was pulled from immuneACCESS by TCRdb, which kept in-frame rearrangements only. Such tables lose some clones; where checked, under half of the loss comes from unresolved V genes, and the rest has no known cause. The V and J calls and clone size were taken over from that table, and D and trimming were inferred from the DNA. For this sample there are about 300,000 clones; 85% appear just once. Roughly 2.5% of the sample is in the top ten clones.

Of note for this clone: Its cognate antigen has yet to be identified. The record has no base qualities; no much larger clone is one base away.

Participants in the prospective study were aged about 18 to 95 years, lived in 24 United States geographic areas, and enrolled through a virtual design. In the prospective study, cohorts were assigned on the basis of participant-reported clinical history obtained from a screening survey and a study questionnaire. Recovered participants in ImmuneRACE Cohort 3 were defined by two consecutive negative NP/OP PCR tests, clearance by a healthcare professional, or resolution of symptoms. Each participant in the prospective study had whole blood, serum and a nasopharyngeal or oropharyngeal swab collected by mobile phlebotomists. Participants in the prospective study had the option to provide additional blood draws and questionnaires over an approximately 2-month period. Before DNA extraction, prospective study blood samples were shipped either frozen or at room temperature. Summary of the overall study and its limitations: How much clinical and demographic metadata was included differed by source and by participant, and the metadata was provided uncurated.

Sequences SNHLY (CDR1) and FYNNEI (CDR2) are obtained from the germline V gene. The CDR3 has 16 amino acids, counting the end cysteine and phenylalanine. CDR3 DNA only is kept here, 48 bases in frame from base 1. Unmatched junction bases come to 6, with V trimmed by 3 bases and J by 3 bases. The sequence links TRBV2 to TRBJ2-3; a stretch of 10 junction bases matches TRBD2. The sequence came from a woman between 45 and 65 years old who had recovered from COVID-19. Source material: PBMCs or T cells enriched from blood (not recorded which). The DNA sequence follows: TGTGCCAGCAGTGACAGCGGGGGGGCCCGAACAGATACGCAGTATTTT. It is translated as CASSDSGGARTDTQYF.